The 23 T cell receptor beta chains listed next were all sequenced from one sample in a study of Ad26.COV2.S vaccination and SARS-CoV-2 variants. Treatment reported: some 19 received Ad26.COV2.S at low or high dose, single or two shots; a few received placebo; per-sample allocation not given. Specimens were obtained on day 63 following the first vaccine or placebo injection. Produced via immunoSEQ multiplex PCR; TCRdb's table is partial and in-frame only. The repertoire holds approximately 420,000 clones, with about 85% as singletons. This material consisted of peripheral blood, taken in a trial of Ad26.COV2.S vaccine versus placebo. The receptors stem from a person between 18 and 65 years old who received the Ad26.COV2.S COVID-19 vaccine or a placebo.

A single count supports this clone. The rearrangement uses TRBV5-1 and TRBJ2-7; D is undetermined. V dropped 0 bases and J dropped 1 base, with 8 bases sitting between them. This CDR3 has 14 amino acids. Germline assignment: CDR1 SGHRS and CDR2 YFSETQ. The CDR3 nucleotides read TGCGCCAGCAGCTTGGAGGCTGAGTCCTACGAGCAGTACTTC. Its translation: CASSLEAESYEQYF.

DNA of the CDR3: TGCAGTGCTGGTGTTGGCAACAATGAGCAGTTCTTC. Translating gives CSAGVGNNEQFF. This chain uses TRBV20-1 with TRBJ2-1; D gene uncertain. Germline V gene sequence: CDR1 DFQATT, CDR2 SNEGSKA (reference sequence). V was cut by 5 bases and J by 5 bases, with 10 bases left in between. The CDR3 is 12 amino acids.

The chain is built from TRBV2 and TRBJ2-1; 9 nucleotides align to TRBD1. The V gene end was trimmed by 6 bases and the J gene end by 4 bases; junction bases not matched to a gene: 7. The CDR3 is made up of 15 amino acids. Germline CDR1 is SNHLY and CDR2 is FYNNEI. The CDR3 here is CASRQDRGNYNEQFF. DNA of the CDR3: TGTGCCAGCAGACAGGACAGGGGAAATTACAATGAGCAGTTCTTC.

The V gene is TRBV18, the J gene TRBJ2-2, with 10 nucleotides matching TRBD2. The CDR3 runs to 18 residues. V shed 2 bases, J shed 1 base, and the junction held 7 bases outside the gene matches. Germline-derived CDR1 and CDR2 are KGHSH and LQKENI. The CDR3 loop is CASSPRAPSGGNTGELFF. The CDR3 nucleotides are TGTGCCAGCTCACCAAGGGCCCCTAGCGGGGGGAACACCGGGGAGCTGTTTTTT.

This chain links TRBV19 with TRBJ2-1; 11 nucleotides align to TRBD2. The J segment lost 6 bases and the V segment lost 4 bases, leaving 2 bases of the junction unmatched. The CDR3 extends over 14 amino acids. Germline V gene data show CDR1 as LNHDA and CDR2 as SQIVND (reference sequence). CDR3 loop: CASSNLAGGNEQFF. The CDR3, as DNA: TGTGCCAGTAGTAATCTAGCGGGGGGCAATGAGCAGTTCTTC.

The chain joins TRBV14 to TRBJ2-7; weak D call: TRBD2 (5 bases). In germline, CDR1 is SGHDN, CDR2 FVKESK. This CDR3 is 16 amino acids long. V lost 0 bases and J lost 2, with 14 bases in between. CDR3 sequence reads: CASSQDSRGGTYEQYF. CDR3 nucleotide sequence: TGTGCCAGCAGCCAAGATAGTAGAGGAGGAACCTACGAGCAGTACTTC.

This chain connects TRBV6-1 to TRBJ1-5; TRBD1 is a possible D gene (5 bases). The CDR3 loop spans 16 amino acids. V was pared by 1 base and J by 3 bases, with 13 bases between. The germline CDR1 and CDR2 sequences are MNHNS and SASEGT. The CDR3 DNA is TGTGCCAGCAGTGAAGGGGACCGAAGACTCAATCAGCCCCAGCATTTT. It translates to CASSEGDRRLNQPQHF.

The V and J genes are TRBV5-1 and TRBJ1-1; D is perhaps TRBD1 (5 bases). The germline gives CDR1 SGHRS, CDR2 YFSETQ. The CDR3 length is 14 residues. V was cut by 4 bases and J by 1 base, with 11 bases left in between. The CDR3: CASSPGFGNTEAFF. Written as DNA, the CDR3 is TGCGCCAGCAGCCCAGGGTTCGGGAACACTGAAGCTTTCTTT. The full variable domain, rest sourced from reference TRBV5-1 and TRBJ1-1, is KAGVTQTPRYLIKTRGQQVTLSCSPISGHRSVSWYQQTPGQGLQFLFEYFSETQRNKGNFPGRFSGRQFSNSRSEMNVSTLELGDSALYLCASSPGFGNTEAFFGQGTRLTVV.

CDR3 sequence (DNA): TGCGCCAGCAGCCGGAAGGAAACGAGGGACTATGGCTACACCTTC. Its protein is CASSRKETRDYGYTF. The chain couples TRBV5-1 to TRBJ1-2; D call uncertain. The CDR3 sequence is 15 residues long. Germline V gene data show CDR1 as SGHRS and CDR2 as YFSETQ. The V end was cut by 4 bases, the J end by 3 bases, with 16 bases between.

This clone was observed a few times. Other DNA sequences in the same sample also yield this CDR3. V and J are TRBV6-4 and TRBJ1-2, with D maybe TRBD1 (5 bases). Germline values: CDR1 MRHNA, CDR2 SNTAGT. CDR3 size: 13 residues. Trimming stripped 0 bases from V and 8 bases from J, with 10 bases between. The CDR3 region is CASSDSGGYGYTF. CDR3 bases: TGTGCCAGCAGTGACTCTGGGGGGTACGGCTACACCTTC.

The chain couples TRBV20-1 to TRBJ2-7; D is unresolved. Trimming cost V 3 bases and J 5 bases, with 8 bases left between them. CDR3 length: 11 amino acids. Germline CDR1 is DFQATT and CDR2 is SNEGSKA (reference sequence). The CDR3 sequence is CSASRVHEQYF. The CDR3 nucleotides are TGCAGTGCTAGTAGGGTCCACGAGCAGTACTTC.

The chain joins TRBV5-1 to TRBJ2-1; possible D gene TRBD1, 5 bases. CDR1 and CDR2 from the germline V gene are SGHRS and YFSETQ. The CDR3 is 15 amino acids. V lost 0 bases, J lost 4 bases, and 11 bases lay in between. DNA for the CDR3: TGCGCCAGCAGCTTGGCCCCAGGGCCTTACAATGAGCAGTTCTTC. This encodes CASSLAPGPYNEQFF.

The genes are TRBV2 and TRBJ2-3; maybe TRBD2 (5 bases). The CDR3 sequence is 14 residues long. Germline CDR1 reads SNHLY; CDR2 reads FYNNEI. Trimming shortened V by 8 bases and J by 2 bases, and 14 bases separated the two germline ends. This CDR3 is CASGQEEDTDTQYF. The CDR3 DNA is TGTGCCAGCGGCCAGGAGGAGGACACAGATACGCAGTATTTT. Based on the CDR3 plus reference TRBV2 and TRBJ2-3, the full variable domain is EPEVTQTPSHQVTQMGQEVILRCVPISNHLYFYWYRQILGQKVEFLVSFYNNEISEKSEIFDDQFSVERPDGSNFTLKIRSTKLEDSAMYFCASGQEEDTDTQYFGPGTRLTVL.

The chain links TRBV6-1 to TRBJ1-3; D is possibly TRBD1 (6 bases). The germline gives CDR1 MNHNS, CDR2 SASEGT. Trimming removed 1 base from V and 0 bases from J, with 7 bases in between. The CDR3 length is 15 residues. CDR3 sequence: CASSEGQDSGNTIYF. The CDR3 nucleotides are TGTGCCAGCAGTGAAGGACAGGACTCTGGAAACACCATATATTTT.

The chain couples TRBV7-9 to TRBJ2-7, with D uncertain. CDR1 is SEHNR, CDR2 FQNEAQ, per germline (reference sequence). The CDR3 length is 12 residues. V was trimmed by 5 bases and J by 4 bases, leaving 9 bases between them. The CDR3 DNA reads TGTGCCAGCAGCCGCACACCTTACGAGCAGTACTTC. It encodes CASSRTPYEQYF.

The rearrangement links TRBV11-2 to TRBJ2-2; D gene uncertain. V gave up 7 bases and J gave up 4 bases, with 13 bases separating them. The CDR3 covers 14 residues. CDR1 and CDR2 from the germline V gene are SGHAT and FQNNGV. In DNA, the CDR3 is TGTGCCAGCATCCCTAACGGCGGCACCGGGGAGCTGTTTTTT. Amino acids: CASIPNGGTGELFF.

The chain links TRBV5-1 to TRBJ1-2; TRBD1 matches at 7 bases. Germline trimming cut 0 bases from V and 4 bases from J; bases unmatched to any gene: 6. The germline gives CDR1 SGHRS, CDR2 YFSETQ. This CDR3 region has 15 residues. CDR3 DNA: TGCGCCAGCAGCTTGGCCGGGACAGCGAGCTATGGCTACACCTTC. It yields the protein CASSLAGTASYGYTF.

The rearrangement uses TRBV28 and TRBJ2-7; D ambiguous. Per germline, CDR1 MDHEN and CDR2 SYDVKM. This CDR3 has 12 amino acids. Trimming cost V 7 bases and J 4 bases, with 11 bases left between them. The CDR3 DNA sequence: TGTGCCAGCATCATCAGATTTTACGAGCAGTACTTC. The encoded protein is CASIIRFYEQYF.

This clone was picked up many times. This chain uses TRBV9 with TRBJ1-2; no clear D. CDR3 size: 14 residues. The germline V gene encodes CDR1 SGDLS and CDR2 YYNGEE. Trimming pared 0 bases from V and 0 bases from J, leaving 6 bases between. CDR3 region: CASSVGGTNYGYTF. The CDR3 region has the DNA TGTGCCAGCAGCGTAGGAGGGACTAACTATGGCTACACCTTC.

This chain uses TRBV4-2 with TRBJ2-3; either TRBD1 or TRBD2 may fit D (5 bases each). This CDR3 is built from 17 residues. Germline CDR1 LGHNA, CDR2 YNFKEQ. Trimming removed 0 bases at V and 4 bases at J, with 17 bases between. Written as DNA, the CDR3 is TGTGCCAGCAGCCAAGAAGGTCGGGGCCTCGGGGCAGATACGCAGTATTTT. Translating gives CASSQEGRGLGADTQYF.

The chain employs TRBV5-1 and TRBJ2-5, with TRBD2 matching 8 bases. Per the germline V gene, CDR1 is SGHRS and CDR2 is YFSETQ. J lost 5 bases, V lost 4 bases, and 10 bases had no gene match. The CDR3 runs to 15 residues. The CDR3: CASSVISGLVETQYF. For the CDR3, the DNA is TGCGCCAGCAGCGTCATTTCGGGACTAGTGGAGACCCAGTACTTC.

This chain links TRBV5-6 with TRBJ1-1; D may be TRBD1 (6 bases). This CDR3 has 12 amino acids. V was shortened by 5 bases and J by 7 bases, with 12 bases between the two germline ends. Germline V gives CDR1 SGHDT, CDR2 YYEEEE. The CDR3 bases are TGTGCCAGCAGTTCTACAGGGTTTGAAGCTTTCTTT. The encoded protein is CASSSTGFEAFF. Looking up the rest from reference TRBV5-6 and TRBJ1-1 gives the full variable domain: DAGVTQSPTHLIKTRGQQVTLRCSPKSGHDTVSWYQQALGQGPQFIFQYYEEEERQRGNFPDRFSGHQFPNYSSELNVNALLLGDSALYLCASSSTGFEAFFGQGTRLTVV.

CDR3: CASSSTQWLFF. The CDR3 bases are TGTGCCAGCAGTTCCACCCAGTGGTTGTTTTTT. The gene calls are TRBV25-1 and TRBJ2-2, with D unresolved. Trimming took off 5 bases at V and 15 bases at J, with 13 bases between the two ends. The CDR3 has 11 residues. The germline V gene encodes CDR1 MGHDK and CDR2 SYGVNS.